The clone carrying this T cell receptor beta chain was counted only a few times. Its target is unknown. The data stem from a study of beta chain features in type 1 diabetes. Overall study results and limits: The similarity of naive, central memory and Treg TCRB repertoires appeared greater among patients than among healthy donors. The study found fewer insertions and more deletions at VDJ junctions in type 1 diabetes patients.

CDR3 length equals 15 residues. Trimming took off 2 bases at V and 8 bases at J, with 15 bases between the two ends. In germline, CDR1 is SGHVS, CDR2 FNYEAQ. cDNA synthesis used the whole RNA isolate, giving expressed TCRB sequences. The protocol was immunoSEQ multiplex PCR, while the TCRdb copy is restricted to in-frame clones and leaves out a portion. This sample carries about 140,000 clones, 6.9% of them seen once, and the ten largest clones take around 1.3%. This TCR came from a young woman in good health. Sequenced: central memory CD4+ T cells from blood. V and J are TRBV7-6 and TRBJ1-4; a weak D match, TRBD1 (6 bases). This chain's CDR3 is CASSLNTGKREKLFF. For the CDR3, the DNA is TGTGCCAGCAGCTTAAACACAGGGAAGAGAGAAAAACTGTTTTTT.